One and the same sample provided the 5 T cell receptor beta chains below, sequenced in a study of cytomegalovirus exposure and HLA in healthy donors. Both 60 Vbeta primers and 13 Jbeta primers went into the PCR. Libraries were prepared by immunoSEQ multiplex PCR; TCRdb keeps only in-frame clonotypes and omits some of them. The sample table sets out around 46,000 clones. Sequenced material: PBMCs. Source of these receptors: a woman between 40 and 50 years old in good health and CMV-seronegative.

V usage is TRBV2 and J usage is TRBJ2-1; perhaps TRBD1 as D (6 bases). This CDR3 comprises 18 residues. Germline V CDR1 and CDR2: SNHLY, FYNNEI. Trimming stripped 0 bases from V and 6 bases from J, with 21 bases between. CDR3 in DNA: TGTGCCAGCAGTGAAGCGCTGGGACAAAGGGATCTCCTCAATGAGCAGTTCTTC. Protein: CASSEALGQRDLLNEQFF.

V usage is TRBV25-1 and J usage is TRBJ2-5, with 8 bases aligning to TRBD2. Germline V gives CDR1 MGHDK, CDR2 SYGVNS. The CDR3 is 14 amino acids. Trimming at V came to 6 bases and at J to 5 bases, leaving 8 bases not matched to a gene. The CDR3 is CASSKAGAEETQYF. As DNA, the CDR3 is TGTGCCAGCAGCAAAGCGGGGGCTGAGGAGACCCAGTACTTC.

This sequence joins TRBV7-2 and TRBJ2-2; 8 bases are a match to TRBD2. The V gene's germline CDR1 is SGHTA and CDR2 FQGNSA. The CDR3 length is 15 residues. J was trimmed by 4 bases and V by 3 bases; bases with no gene match: 4. This CDR3 reads CASSFITSGTGELFF. The CDR3 nucleotides read TGTGCCAGCAGCTTTATCACTAGCGGCACCGGGGAGCTGTTTTTT.

This rearrangement joins TRBV7-6 to TRBJ2-7, with unresolved D. The germline gives CDR1 SGHVS, CDR2 FNYEAQ. The CDR3 consists of 16 residues. V gave up 1 base and J gave up 0 bases, with 13 bases separating them. In DNA form, the CDR3 reads TGTGCCAGCAGCTTAGTGGTCGCAGGCTTCTCCTACGAGCAGTACTTC. Translated: CASSLVVAGFSYEQYF.

V gene TRBV15 combines with J gene TRBJ2-5, with D unclear. The CDR3 covers 13 residues. Trimming cost V 5 bases and J 1 base, with 8 bases left between them. From germline, CDR1 is LNHNV and CDR2 YYDKDF (reference sequence). CDR3: CATSVRFQETQYF. In DNA form, the CDR3 reads TGTGCCACCAGCGTTCGGTTCCAAGAGACCCAGTACTTC.